The T cell receptor beta chain under discussion was sequenced for a study of regulatory T cells in long-lasting Graves disease. The trim removed 2 bases at V and 0 bases at J, leaving 7 bases unmatched. The CDR3 length is 15 residues. Germline CDR1 reads GTSNPN; CDR2 reads SVGIG (reference sequence). Study findings and constraints: Preferential use of TRBV28, TRBJ1-2 and TRBJ2-5 was seen in persistent disease.

Through Arm-PCR of CDR3 regions and iRepertoire HTBI primers, TCR beta libraries were built. Under the authors' procedure: In the combined samples, roughly 62 TRBV and 14 to 15 TRBJ segments were identified. TCRdb ran MiXCR on the multiplex PCR reads and lists one entry per CDR3 protein. TCRdb, not the authors, supplied the V and J calls. The table has 300,000 to 350,000 distinct CDR3 sequences, 15% to 20% seen once. Ten or more counts support this clonotype. Its target is not known. As to time point: persistent/refractory GD, antithyroid drugs over 5 years with positive TRAb. RNA extracted from PBMCs served as the sequencing template. EDTA tubes received about 9.6 milliliters of drawn peripheral blood.

Sequences were derived from peripheral blood mononuclear cells (PBMCs), sampled when the disease was refractory, from a patient treated with antithyroid drugs. This sequence joins TRBV30 and TRBJ2-7, with 7 bases matching TRBD2. This clonotype originated in a female donor with Graves disease. Here the CDR3 DNA reads TGTGCCTGGAGTCCTTATCCGGGAGGCTCCTACGAGCAGTACTTC. Translating gives CAWSPYPGGSYEQYF.